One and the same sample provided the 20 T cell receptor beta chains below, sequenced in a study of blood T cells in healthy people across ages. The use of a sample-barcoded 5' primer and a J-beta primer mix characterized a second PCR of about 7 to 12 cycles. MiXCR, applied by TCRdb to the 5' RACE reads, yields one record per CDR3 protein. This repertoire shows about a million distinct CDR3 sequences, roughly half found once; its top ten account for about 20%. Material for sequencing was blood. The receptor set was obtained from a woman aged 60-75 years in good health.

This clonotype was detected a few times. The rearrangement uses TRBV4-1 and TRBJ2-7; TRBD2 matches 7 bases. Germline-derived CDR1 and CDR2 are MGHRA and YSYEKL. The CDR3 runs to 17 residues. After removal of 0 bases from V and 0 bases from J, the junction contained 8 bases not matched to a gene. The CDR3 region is CASSQERLAVSSYEQYF. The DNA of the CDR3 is TGCGCCAGCAGCCAAGAACGACTAGCTGTCAGCTCCTACGAGCAGTACTTC.

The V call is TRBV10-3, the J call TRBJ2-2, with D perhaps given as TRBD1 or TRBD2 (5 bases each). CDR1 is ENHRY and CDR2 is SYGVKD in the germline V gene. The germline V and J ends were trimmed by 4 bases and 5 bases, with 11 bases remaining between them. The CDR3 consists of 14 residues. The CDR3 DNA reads TGTGCCATCAGTGGGGTAGAGGGGACCGGGGAGCTGTTTTTT. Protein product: CAISGVEGTGELFF.

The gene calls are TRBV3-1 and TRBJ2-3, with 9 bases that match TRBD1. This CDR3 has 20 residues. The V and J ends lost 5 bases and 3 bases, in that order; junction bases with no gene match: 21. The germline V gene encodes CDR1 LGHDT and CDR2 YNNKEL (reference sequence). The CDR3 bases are TGTGCCAGCAGCGACCACAGGGGGCGCATGGCGGGAGATTTGACAGATACGCAGTATTTT. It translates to CASSDHRGRMAGDLTDTQYF.

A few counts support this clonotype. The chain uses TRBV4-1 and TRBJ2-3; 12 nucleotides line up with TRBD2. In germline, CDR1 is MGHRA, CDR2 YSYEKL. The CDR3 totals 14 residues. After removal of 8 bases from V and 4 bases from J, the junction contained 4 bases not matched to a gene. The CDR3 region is CASQLAGGADTQYF. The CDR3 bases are TGCGCCAGCCAACTAGCGGGAGGTGCAGATACGCAGTATTTT.

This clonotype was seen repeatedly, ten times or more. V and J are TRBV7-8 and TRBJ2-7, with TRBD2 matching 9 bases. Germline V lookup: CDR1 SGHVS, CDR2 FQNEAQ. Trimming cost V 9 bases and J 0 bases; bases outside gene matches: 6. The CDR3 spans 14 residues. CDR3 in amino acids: CASREREASYEQYF. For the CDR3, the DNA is TGTGCCAGTAGGGAGCGGGAGGCCTCCTACGAGCAGTACTTC.

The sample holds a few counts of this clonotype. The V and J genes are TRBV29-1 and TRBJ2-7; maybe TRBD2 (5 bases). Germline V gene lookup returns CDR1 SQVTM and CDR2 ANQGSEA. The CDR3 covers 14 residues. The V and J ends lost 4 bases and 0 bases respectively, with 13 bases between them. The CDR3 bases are TGCAGCGTTGCCCCGGCGGGTAGCTCCTACGAGCAGTACTTC. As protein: CSVAPAGSSYEQYF.

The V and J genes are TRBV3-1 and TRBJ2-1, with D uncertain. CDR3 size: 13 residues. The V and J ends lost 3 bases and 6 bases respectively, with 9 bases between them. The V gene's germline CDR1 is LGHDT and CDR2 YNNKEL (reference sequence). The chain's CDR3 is CASSHQSSNEQFF. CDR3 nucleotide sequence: TGTGCCAGCAGCCACCAGTCAAGCAATGAGCAGTTCTTC.

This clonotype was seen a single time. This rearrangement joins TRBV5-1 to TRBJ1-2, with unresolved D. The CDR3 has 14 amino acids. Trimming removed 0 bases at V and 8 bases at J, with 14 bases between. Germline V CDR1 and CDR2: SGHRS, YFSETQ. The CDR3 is CASSLANRVQGYTF. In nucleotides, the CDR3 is TGCGCCAGCAGCTTGGCCAACCGGGTTCAAGGCTACACCTTC.

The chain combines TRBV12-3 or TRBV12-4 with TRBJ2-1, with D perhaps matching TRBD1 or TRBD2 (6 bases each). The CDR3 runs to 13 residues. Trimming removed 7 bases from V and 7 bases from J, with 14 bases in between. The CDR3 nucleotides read TGTGCCAGCATCTTCGGGGGCGGGAATGAGCAGTTCTTC. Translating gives CASIFGGGNEQFF.

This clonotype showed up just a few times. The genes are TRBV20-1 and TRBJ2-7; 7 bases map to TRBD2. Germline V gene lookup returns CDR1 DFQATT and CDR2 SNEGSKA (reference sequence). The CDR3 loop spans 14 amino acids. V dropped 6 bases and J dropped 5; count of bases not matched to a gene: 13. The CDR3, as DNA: TGCAGTGCCGATAGCGGGTTTGATCTCGACGAGCAGTACTTC. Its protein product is CSADSGFDLDEQYF.

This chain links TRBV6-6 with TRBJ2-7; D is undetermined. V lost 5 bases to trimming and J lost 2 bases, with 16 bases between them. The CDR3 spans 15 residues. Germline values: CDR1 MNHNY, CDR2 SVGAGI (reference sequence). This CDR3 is CASSQPGSGPYEQYF. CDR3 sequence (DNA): TGTGCCAGCAGTCAACCCGGGTCCGGACCCTACGAGCAGTACTTC.

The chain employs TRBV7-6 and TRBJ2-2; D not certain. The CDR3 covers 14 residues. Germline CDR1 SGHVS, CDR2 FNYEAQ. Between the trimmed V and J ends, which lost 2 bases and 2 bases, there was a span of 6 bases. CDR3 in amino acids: CASSLLGNTGELFF. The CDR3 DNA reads TGTGCCAGCAGCTTACTGGGTAACACCGGGGAGCTGTTTTTT.

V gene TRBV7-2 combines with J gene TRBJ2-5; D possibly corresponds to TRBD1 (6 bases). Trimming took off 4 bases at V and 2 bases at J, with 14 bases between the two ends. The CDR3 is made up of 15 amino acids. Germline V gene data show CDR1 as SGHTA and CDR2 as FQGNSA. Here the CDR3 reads CASSSAQTGQETQYF. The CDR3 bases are TGTGCCAGCAGCTCAGCCCAGACAGGACAAGAGACCCAGTACTTC.

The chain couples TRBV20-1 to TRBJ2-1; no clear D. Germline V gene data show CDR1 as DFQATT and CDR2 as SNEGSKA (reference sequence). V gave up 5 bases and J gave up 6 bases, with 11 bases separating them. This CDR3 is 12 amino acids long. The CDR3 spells CSAGTPVNEQFF. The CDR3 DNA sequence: TGCAGTGCTGGTACCCCTGTCAATGAGCAGTTCTTC.

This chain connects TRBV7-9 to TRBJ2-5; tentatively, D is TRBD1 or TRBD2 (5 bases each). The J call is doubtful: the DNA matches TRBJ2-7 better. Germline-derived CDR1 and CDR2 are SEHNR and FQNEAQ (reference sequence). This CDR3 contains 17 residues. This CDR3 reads CASSFSGTGNQLYEQYF. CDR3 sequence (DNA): TGTGCCAGCAGCTTTAGTGGGACCGGGAACCAACTTTACGAGCAGTACTTC.

CDR3 sequence (DNA): TGTGCCAGCAGTTTGGGGGGACCCTATGGCTACACCTTC. Protein sequence: CASSLGGPYGYTF. The chain couples TRBV12-3 or TRBV12-4 to TRBJ1-2, with D maybe TRBD1 (5 bases). The CDR3 has 13 amino acids. V lost 3 bases, J lost 4 bases, and 9 bases lay in between.

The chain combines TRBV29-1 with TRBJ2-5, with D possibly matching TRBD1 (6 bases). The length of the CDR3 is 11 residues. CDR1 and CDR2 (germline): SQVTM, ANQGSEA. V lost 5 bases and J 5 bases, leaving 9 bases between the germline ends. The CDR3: CSVQRGETQYF. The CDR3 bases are TGCAGCGTTCAAAGGGGGGAGACCCAGTACTTC.

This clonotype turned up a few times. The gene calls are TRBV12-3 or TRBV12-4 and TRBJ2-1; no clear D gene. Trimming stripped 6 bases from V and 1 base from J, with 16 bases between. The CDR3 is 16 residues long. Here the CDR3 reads CASSPQPSTSYNEQFF. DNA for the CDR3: TGTGCCAGCAGCCCCCAGCCCTCTACTTCCTACAATGAGCAGTTCTTC.

CDR3 sequence: CSAGPTTDNEQFF. The CDR3 region has the DNA TGCAGTGCTGGACCCACGACCGACAATGAGCAGTTCTTC. The rearrangement joins TRBV20-1 to TRBJ2-1; D is ambiguous. The V gene's germline CDR1 is DFQATT and CDR2 SNEGSKA (reference sequence). V was pared by 5 bases and J by 5 bases, with 13 bases between. This CDR3 is 13 amino acids long.

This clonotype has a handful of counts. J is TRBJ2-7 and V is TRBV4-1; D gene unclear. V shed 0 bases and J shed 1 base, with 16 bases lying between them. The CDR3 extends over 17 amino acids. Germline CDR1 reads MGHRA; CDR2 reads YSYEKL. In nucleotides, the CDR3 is TGCGCCAGCAGCCAAGATTCCAGACCAGGAAGGTCCTACGAGCAGTACTTC. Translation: CASSQDSRPGRSYEQYF.